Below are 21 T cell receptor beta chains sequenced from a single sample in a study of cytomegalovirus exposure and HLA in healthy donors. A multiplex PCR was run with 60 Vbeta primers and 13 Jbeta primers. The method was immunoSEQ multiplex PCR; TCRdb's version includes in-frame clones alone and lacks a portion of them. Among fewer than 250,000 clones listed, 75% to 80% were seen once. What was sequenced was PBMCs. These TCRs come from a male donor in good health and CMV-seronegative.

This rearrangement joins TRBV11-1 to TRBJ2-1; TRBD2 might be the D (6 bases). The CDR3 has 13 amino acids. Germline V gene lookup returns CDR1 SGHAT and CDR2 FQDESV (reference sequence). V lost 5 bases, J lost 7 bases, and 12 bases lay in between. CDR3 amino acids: CASSPTRGNEQFF. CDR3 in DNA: TGTGCCAGCAGCCCAACGCGGGGTAATGAGCAGTTCTTC.

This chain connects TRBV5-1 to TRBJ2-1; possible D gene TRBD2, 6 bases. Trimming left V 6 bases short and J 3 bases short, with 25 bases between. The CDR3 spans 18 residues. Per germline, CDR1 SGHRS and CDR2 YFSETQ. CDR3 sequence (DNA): TGCGCCAGCAAACCGGAAGATCCAGCGGGCCGCTTCTACAATGAGCAGTTCTTC. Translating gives CASKPEDPAGRFYNEQFF.

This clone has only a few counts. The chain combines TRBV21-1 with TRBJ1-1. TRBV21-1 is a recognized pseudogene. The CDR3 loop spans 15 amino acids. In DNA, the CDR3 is TGTGCCAGCAGCAAATCAGAGGGCTGCGACACTGAAGCTTTCTTT. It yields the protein CASSKSEGCDTEAFF.

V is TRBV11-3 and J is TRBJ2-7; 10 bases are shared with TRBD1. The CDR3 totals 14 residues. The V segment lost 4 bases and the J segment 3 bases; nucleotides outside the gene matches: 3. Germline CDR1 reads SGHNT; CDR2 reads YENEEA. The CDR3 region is CASSSRDRGYEQYF. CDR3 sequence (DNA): TGTGCCAGCAGCTCCCGGGACAGGGGCTACGAGCAGTACTTC. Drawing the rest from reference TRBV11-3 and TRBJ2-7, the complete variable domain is EAGVVQSPRYKIIEKKQPVAFWCNPISGHNTLYWYLQNLGQGPELLIRYENEEAVDDSQLPKDRFSAERLKGVDSTLKIQPAELGDSAVYLCASSSRDRGYEQYFGPGTRLTVT.

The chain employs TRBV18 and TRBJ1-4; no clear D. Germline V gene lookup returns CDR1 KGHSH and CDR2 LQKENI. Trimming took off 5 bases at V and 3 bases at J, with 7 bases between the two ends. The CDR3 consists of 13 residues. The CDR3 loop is CASSSRSNEKLFF. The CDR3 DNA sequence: TGTGCCAGCTCATCCAGGTCTAATGAAAAACTGTTTTTT.

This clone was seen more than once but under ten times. This CDR3 reads CASRPARQTWETQYF. For the CDR3, the DNA is TGTGCCAGTCGCCCGGCGAGACAGACGTGGGAGACCCAGTACTTC. The rearrangement links TRBV19 to TRBJ2-5, with a tentative D call TRBD1 (5 bases). The CDR3 totals 15 residues. Germline V gene sequence: CDR1 LNHDA, CDR2 SQIVND (reference sequence). V was pared by 8 bases and J by 5 bases, with 21 bases between.

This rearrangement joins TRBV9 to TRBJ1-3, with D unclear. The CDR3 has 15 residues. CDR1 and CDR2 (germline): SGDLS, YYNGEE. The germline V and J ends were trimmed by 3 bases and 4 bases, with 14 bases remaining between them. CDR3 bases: TGTGCCAGCAGCGGCGGACTCACGGCGGGAAACACCATATATTTT. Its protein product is CASSGGLTAGNTIYF. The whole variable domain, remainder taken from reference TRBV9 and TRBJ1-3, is DSGVTQTPKHLITATGQRVTLRCSPRSGDLSVYWYQQSLDQGLQFLIQYYNGEERAKGNILERFSAQQFPDLHSELNLSSLELGDSALYFCASSGGLTAGNTIYFGEGSWLTVV.

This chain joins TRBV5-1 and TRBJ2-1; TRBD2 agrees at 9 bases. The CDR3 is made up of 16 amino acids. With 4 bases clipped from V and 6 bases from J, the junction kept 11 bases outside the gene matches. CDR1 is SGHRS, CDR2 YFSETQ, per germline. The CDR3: CASSREVAGVGNEQFF. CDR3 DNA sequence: TGCGCCAGCAGCAGGGAGGTAGCGGGAGTGGGCAATGAGCAGTTCTTC. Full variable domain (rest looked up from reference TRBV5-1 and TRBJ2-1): KAGVTQTPRYLIKTRGQQVTLSCSPISGHRSVSWYQQTPGQGLQFLFEYFSETQRNKGNFPGRFSGRQFSNSRSEMNVSTLELGDSALYLCASSREVAGVGNEQFFGPGTRLTVL.

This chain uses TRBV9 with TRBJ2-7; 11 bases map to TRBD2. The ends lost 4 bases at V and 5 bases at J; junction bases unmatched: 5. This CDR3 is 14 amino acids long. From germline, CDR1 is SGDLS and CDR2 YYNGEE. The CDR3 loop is CASSSSGRLDEQYF. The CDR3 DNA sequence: TGTGCCAGCAGCTCTAGCGGGAGGCTTGACGAGCAGTACTTC.

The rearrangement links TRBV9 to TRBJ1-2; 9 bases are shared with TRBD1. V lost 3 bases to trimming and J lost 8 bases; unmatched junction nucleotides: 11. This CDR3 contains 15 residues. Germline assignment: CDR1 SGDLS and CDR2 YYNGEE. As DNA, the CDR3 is TGTGCCAGCAGCGGACTTCGGACAGGGGCTGGGGGCTACACCTTC. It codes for CASSGLRTGAGGYTF.

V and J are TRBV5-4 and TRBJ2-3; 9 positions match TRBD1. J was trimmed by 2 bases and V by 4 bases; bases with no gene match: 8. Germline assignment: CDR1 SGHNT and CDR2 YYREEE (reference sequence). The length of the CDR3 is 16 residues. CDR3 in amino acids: CASSPGTGSDTDTQYF. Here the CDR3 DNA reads TGTGCCAGCAGCCCAGGGACAGGGTCCGACACAGATACGCAGTATTTT.

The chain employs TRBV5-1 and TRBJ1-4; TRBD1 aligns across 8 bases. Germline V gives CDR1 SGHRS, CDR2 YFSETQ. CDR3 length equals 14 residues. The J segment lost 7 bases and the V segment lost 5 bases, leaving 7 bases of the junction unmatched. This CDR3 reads CASSPQGGGEKLFF. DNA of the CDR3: TGCGCCAGCAGTCCACAGGGGGGAGGTGAAAAACTGTTTTTT.

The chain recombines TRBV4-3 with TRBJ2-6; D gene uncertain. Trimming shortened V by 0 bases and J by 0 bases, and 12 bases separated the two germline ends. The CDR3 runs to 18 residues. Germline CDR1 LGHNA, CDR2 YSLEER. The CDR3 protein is CASSQDAAGSSGANVLTF. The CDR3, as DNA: TGCGCCAGCAGCCAAGATGCGGCTGGAAGCTCTGGGGCCAACGTCCTGACTTTC.

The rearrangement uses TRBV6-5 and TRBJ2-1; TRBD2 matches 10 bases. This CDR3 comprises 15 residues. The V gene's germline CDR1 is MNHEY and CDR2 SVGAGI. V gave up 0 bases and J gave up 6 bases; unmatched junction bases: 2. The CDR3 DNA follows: TGTGCCAGCAGTTACTCAAGGACTAGCGGCAATGAGCAGTTCTTC. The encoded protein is CASSYSRTSGNEQFF.

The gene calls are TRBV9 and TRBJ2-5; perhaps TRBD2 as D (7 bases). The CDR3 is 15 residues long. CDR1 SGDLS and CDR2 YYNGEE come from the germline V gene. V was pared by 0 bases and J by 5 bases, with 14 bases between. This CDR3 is CASSVVWGGAETQYF. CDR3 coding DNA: TGTGCCAGCAGCGTAGTTTGGGGGGGCGCGGAGACCCAGTACTTC.

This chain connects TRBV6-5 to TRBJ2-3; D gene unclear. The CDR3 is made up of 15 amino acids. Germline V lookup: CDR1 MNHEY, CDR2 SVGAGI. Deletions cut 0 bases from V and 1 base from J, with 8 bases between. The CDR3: CASSYSPLGTDTQYF. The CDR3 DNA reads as TGTGCCAGCAGTTACTCCCCACTTGGCACAGATACGCAGTATTTT.

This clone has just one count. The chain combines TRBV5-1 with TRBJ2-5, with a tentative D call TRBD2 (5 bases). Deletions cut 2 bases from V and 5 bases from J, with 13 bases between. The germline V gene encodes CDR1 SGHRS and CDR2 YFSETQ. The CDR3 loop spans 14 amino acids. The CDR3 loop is CASSLSQSGETQYF. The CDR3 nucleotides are TGCGCCAGCAGCTTATCACAGTCGGGGGAGACCCAGTACTTC.

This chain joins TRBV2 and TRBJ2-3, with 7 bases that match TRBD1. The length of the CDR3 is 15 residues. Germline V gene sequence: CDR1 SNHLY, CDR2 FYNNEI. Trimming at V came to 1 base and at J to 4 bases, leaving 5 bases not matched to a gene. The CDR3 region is CASSEGQGGADTQYF. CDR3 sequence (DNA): TGTGCCAGCAGTGAAGGACAGGGCGGTGCAGATACGCAGTATTTT.

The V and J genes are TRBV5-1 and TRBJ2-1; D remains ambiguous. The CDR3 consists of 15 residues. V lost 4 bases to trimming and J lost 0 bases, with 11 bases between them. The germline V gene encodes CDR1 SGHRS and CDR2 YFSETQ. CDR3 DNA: TGCGCCAGCAGCCCCCTGAGTTTCTCCTACAATGAGCAGTTCTTC. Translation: CASSPLSFSYNEQFF.

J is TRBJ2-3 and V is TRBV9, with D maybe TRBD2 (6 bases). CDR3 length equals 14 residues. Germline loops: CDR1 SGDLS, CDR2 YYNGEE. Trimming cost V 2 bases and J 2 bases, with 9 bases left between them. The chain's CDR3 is CASSVRDFTDTQYF. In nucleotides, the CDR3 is TGTGCCAGCAGCGTTCGGGACTTCACAGATACGCAGTATTTT.

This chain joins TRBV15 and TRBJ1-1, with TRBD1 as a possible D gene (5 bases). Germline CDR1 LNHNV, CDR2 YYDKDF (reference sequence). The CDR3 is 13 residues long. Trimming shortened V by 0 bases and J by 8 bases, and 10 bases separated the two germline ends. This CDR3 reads CATSRDRAGEAFF. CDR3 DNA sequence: TGTGCCACCAGCAGAGACAGGGCCGGAGAAGCTTTCTTT. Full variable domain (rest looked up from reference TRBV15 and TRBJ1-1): DAMVIQNPRYQVTQFGKPVTLSCSQTLNHNVMYWYQQKSSQAPKLLFHYYDKDFNNEADTPDNFQSRRPNTSFCFLDIRSPGLGDTAMYLCATSRDRAGEAFFGQGTRLTVV.